A single sample is the source of the 21 T cell receptor beta chains below, sequenced in a study of T cell responses to AZD1222 COVID-19 vaccine. Clones were sequenced by immunoSEQ multiplex PCR, and TCRdb holds only the in-frame ones, with some missing. The table has some 110,000 clones, 70% to 90% seen once. Sequenced here: peripheral blood, sampled on day 0 of MenACWY control vaccination. These receptors were collected from an adult in good health.

The rearrangement links TRBV28 to TRBJ1-2; 11 nucleotides agree with TRBD1. J gave up 2 bases and V 3 bases, and 5 bases lay outside the gene matches. Per the germline V gene, CDR1 is MDHEN and CDR2 is SYDVKM. This CDR3 has 16 residues. This chain's CDR3 is CASSFGQGATNYGYTF. DNA for the CDR3: TGTGCCAGCAGTTTCGGACAGGGGGCCACCAACTATGGCTACACCTTC.

The genes are TRBV6-5 and TRBJ1-1; D perhaps matches TRBD1 (5 bases). Per the germline V gene, CDR1 is MNHEY and CDR2 is SVGAGI. The V end was cut by 4 bases, the J end by 1 base, with 10 bases between. This CDR3 spans 14 amino acids. The CDR3 loop reads CASSLGRRNTEAFF. In DNA form, the CDR3 reads TGTGCCAGCAGTTTGGGACGCAGGAACACTGAAGCTTTCTTT.

CDR3 in amino acids: CASSLDRTGNSPLHF. The CDR3 region has the DNA TGTGCCAGCAGCTTAGACCGGACAGGAAATTCACCCCTCCACTTT. The chain is built from TRBV7-2 and TRBJ1-6, with 7 bases lining up with TRBD1. V lost 1 base to trimming and J lost 7 bases; unmatched junction nucleotides: 4. The CDR3 contains 15 residues. The V gene's germline CDR1 is SGHTA and CDR2 FQGNSA.

V and J are TRBV28 and TRBJ2-1; no reliable D call. Deletions cut 6 bases from V and 3 bases from J, with 15 bases between. The germline V gene has CDR1 MDHEN and CDR2 SYDVKM. The CDR3 length is 15 residues. The CDR3 DNA reads TGTGCCAGCAGCACCAATAATCGGGTCTACAATGAGCAGTTCTTC. It yields the protein CASSTNNRVYNEQFF. Drawing the rest from reference TRBV28 and TRBJ2-1, the complete variable domain is DVKVTQSSRYLVKRTGEKVFLECVQDMDHENMFWYRQDPGLGLRLIYFSYDVKMKEKGDIPEGYSVSREKKERFSLILESASTNQTSMYLCASSTNNRVYNEQFFGPGTRLTVL.

This chain uses TRBV28 with TRBJ1-4; D is unresolved. The germline V gene encodes CDR1 MDHEN and CDR2 SYDVKM. V was clipped by 1 base and J by 8 bases, with 5 bases between them. The CDR3 covers 12 residues. CDR3 in DNA: TGTGCCAGCAGTTTATTCGGAGAAAAACTGTTTTTT. Residues: CASSLFGEKLFF.

This chain connects TRBV5-4 to TRBJ1-5; 8 bases agree with TRBD1. V trimming: 3 bases; J trimming: 5 bases; junction bases outside the gene matches: 10. The CDR3 totals 16 residues. Looked up from germline, CDR1 is SGHNT and CDR2 is YYREEE (reference sequence). CDR3 sequence reads: CASSYGPPDRDQPQHF. CDR3 coding DNA: TGTGCCAGCAGCTATGGACCGCCGGACAGGGATCAGCCCCAGCATTTT.

This chain uses TRBV19 with TRBJ2-1; D is possibly TRBD2 (5 bases). This CDR3 is built from 14 residues. The V gene's germline CDR1 is LNHDA and CDR2 SQIVND (reference sequence). The ends were cut back, 3 bases at V and 0 bases at J, with 6 bases in the middle. This CDR3 reads CASSMSGSYNEQFF. In nucleotides, the CDR3 is TGTGCCAGTAGTATGAGCGGCTCCTACAATGAGCAGTTCTTC.

V usage is TRBV12-3 or TRBV12-4 and J usage is TRBJ1-1; D possibly corresponds to TRBD1 (5 bases). V lost 3 bases and J 4 bases, leaving 9 bases between the germline ends. There are 13 residues in the CDR3. CDR3 amino acids: CASSFQRGTEAFF. Here the CDR3 DNA reads TGTGCCAGCAGTTTCCAGAGGGGCACTGAAGCTTTCTTT.

The V and J genes are TRBV18 and TRBJ1-2; D unresolved. V lost 4 bases and J 2 bases, leaving 8 bases between the germline ends. This CDR3 is 13 amino acids long. Per the germline V gene, CDR1 is KGHSH and CDR2 is LQKENI. The CDR3 DNA follows: TGTGCCAGCTCACGGGAGAAAAACTATGGCTACACCTTC. Its translation is CASSREKNYGYTF.

The chain has TRBV7-2 and TRBJ2-3; TRBD2 aligns across 9 bases. The CDR3 sequence is 16 residues long. V shed 8 bases and J 2 bases; nucleotides not matched to a gene: 11. Germline V gives CDR1 SGHTA, CDR2 FQGNSA. CDR3 amino acids: CASVPGGGVFTDTQYF. CDR3 DNA: TGTGCCAGCGTCCCCGGCGGGGGGGTCTTCACAGATACGCAGTATTTT.

The chain has TRBV7-8 and TRBJ1-1; 9 bases are a match to TRBD1. Per the germline V gene, CDR1 is SGHVS and CDR2 is FQNEAQ. V lost 5 bases, J lost 10 bases, and 8 bases stayed unmatched. This CDR3 has 13 residues. CDR3 coding DNA: TGTGCCAGCAGCCCCCGGACAGGGGAGGGAGCTTTCTTT. Its protein is CASSPRTGEGAFF.

This chain joins TRBV24-1 and TRBJ2-1; either TRBD1 or TRBD2 may fit D (6 bases each). The CDR3 loop spans 15 amino acids. Germline V CDR1 and CDR2: KGHDR, SFDVKD. The germline V and J ends were trimmed by 3 bases and 8 bases, with 16 bases remaining between them. The CDR3 is CATSDVGGRGYEQFF. Written as DNA, the CDR3 is TGTGCCACCAGTGATGTTGGGGGGCGCGGCTATGAGCAGTTCTTC.

This chain uses TRBV19 with TRBJ2-7; D might be TRBD1 or TRBD2, each matching 6 bases. Germline V gives CDR1 LNHDA, CDR2 SQIVND (reference sequence). The CDR3 has 14 residues. V was shortened by 3 bases and J by 4 bases, with 13 bases between the two germline ends. CDR3 nucleotides: TGTGCCAGTAGTATGGGGGGCTATAATTACGAGCAGTACTTC. It yields the protein CASSMGGYNYEQYF.

This chain uses TRBV11-2 with TRBJ2-1, with 10 bases identical to TRBD2. Losses at the gene ends were 3 bases for V and 5 bases for J; bases not matched to a gene: 4. CDR1 and CDR2 from the germline V gene are SGHAT and FQNNGV. The CDR3 runs to 15 residues. The CDR3 nucleotides read TGTGCCAGCAGCTTGCTAGCGGGGGCCCACAATGAGCAGTTCTTC. It codes for CASSLLAGAHNEQFF.

V usage is TRBV4-1 and J usage is TRBJ1-1; 7 bases are shared with TRBD1. The CDR3 sequence is 15 residues long. Per the germline V gene, CDR1 is MGHRA and CDR2 is YSYEKL. After removal of 1 base from V and 5 bases from J, the junction contained 7 bases not matched to a gene. The CDR3 loop is CASSQVGAGGTEAFF. Written as DNA, the CDR3 is TGCGCCAGCAGCCAAGTGGGGGCAGGGGGGACTGAAGCTTTCTTT.

V and J are TRBV28 and TRBJ2-3; TRBD2 agrees at 8 bases. V shed 7 bases, J shed 4 bases, and the junction held 7 bases outside the gene matches. CDR3 length: 14 residues. Germline assignment: CDR1 MDHEN and CDR2 SYDVKM. CDR3: CASTPGGASDTQYF. The CDR3 DNA is TGTGCCAGCACCCCCGGGGGGGCCTCAGATACGCAGTATTTT.

The chain joins TRBV5-6 to TRBJ1-1; D unresolved. The CDR3 consists of 12 residues. Trimming shortened V by 2 bases and J by 7 bases, and 9 bases separated the two germline ends. The germline gives CDR1 SGHDT, CDR2 YYEEEE. CDR3 loop: CASSFMDGEAFF. CDR3 coding DNA: TGTGCCAGCAGCTTCATGGACGGTGAAGCTTTCTTT.

The chain combines TRBV5-8 with TRBJ1-1, with D unclear. V lost 4 bases, J lost 0 bases, and 7 bases lay in between. The CDR3 consists of 13 residues. Looked up from germline, CDR1 is SGHTS and CDR2 is YDEGEE. CDR3 region: CASSPGMNTEAFF. The CDR3 DNA follows: TGTGCCAGCAGCCCCGGGATGAACACTGAAGCTTTCTTT.

This sequence joins TRBV6-6 and TRBJ1-4; no clear D gene. V was clipped by 5 bases and J by 8 bases, with 21 bases between them. The CDR3 has 16 amino acids. Germline V gene sequence: CDR1 MNHNY, CDR2 SVGAGI (reference sequence). The CDR3 here is CASSPHGGSEGEKLFF. The DNA of the CDR3 is TGTGCCAGCAGTCCACACGGTGGTAGCGAGGGCGAAAAACTGTTTTTT.

This rearrangement joins TRBV7-3 to TRBJ2-3; D unresolved. Trimming took off 4 bases at V and 4 bases at J, with 9 bases between the two ends. In germline, CDR1 is SGHTA, CDR2 FQGTGA. The length of the CDR3 is 13 residues. The CDR3 loop reads CASSWTQADTQYF. CDR3 nucleotides: TGTGCCAGCAGCTGGACCCAAGCAGATACGCAGTATTTT.

The DNA of the CDR3 is TGTGCCAGCAGCTTGGAGGTGGGAATAGATACGCAGTATTTT. This codes for CASSLEVGIDTQYF. The chain uses TRBV5-6 and TRBJ2-3; D call uncertain. This CDR3 is built from 14 residues. CDR1 SGHDT and CDR2 YYEEEE come from the germline V gene. The V end was cut by 0 bases, the J end by 5 bases, with 10 bases between.